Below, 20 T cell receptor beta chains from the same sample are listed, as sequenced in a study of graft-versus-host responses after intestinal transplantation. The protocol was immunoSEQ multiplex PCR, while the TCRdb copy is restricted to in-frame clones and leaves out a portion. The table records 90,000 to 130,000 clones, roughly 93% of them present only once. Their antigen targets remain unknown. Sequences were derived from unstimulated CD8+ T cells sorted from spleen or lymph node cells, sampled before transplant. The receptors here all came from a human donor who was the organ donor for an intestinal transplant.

The CDR3 DNA reads as TGTGCCAGCAGTTTAATCCCACTAGCAGATACGCAGTATTTT. This gives the protein CASSLIPLADTQYF. The rearrangement links TRBV27 to TRBJ2-3; maybe TRBD2 (5 bases). In germline, CDR1 is MNHEY, CDR2 SMNVEV (reference sequence). V was clipped by 2 bases and J by 4 bases, with 10 bases between them. CDR3 length: 14 amino acids.

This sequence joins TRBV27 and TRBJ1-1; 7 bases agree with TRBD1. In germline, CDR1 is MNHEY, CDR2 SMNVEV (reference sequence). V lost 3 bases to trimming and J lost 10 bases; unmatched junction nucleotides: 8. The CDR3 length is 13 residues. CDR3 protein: CASSFRGGGGAFF. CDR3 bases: TGTGCCAGCAGTTTCAGGGGGGGTGGCGGAGCTTTCTTT.

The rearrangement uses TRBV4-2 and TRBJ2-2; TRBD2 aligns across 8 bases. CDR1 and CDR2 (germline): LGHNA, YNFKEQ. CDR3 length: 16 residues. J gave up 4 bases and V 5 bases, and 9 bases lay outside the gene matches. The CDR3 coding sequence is TGTGCCAGCAGCGAACTAGCGGAGGTGGGCACCGGGGAGCTGTTTTTT. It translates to CASSELAEVGTGELFF.

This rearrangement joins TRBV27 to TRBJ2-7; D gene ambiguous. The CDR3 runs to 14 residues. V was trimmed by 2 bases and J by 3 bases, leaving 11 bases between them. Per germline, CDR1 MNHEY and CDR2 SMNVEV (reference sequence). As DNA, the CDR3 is TGTGCCAGCAGTTTAATGGACGCCCGCTACGAGCAGTACTTC. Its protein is CASSLMDARYEQYF.

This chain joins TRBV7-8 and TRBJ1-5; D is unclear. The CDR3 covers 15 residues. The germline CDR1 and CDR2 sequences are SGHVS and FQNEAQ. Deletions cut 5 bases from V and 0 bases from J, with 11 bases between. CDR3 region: CASSPWVLSNQPQHF. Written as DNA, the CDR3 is TGTGCCAGCAGCCCGTGGGTACTTAGCAATCAGCCCCAGCATTTT. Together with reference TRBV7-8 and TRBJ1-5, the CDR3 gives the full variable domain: GAGVSQSPRYKVAKRGQDVALRCDPISGHVSLFWYQQALGQGPEFLTYFQNEAQLDKSGLPSDRFFAERPEGSVSTLKIQRTQQEDSAVYLCASSPWVLSNQPQHFGDGTRLSIL.

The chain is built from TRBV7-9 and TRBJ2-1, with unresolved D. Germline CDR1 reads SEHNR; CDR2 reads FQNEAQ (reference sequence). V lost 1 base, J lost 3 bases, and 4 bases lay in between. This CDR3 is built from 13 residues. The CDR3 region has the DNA TGTGCCAGCAGCTTAGACAACTACAATGAGCAGTTCTTC. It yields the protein CASSLDNYNEQFF.

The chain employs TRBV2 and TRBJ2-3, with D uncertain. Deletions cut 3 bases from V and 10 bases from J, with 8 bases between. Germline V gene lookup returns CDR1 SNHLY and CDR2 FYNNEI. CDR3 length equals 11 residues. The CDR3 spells CASSDPDPQYF. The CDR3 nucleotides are TGTGCCAGCAGTGACCCCGATCCGCAGTATTTT.

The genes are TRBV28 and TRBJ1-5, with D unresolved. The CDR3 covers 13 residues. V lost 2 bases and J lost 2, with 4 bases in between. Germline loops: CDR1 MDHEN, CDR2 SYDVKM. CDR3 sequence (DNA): TGTGCCAGCAGTTTACAGGGCAATCAGCCCCAGCATTTT. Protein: CASSLQGNQPQHF.

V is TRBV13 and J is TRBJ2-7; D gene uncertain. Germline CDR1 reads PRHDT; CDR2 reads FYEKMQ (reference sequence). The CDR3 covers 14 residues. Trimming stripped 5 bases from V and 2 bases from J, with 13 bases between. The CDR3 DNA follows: TGTGCCAGCAGCCAACACGCCAGTCCCTACGAGCAGTACTTC. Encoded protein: CASSQHASPYEQYF.

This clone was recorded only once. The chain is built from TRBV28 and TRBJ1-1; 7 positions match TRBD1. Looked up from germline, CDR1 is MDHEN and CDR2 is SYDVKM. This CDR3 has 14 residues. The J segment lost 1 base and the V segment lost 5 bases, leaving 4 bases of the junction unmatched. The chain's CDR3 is CASSTRDRNTEAFF. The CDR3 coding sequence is TGTGCCAGCAGTACCCGGGACAGGAACACTGAAGCTTTCTTT.

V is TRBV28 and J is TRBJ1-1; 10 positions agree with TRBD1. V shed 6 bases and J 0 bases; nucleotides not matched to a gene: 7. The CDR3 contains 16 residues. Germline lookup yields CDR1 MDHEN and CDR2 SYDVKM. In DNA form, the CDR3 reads TGTGCCAGCAGCATAGGGACAGGGGTCATGAACACTGAAGCTTTCTTT. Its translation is CASSIGTGVMNTEAFF.

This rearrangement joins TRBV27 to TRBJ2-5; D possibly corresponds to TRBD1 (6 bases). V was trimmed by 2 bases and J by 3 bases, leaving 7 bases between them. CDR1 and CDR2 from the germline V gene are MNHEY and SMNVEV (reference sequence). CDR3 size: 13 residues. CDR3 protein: CASSLRQEETQYF. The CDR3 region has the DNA TGTGCCAGCAGTTTAAGACAGGAAGAGACCCAGTACTTC.

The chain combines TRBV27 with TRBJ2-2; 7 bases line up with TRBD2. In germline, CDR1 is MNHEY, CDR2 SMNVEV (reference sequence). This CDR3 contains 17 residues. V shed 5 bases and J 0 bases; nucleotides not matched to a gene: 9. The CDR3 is CASSPLSGIANTGELFF. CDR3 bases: TGTGCCAGCAGTCCTTTAAGCGGGATCGCGAACACCGGGGAGCTGTTTTTT.

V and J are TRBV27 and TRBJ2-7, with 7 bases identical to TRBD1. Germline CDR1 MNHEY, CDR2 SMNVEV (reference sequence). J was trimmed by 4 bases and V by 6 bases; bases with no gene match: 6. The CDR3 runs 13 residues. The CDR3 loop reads CASSPGQKYEQYF. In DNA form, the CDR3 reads TGTGCCAGCAGCCCGGGACAGAAGTACGAGCAGTACTTC.

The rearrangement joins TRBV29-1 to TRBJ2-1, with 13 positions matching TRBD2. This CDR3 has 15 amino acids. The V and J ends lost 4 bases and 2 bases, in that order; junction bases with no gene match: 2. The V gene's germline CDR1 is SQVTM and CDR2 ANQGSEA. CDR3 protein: CSVGGLAGPYNEQFF. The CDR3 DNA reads TGCAGCGTTGGGGGACTAGCGGGACCCTACAATGAGCAGTTCTTC.

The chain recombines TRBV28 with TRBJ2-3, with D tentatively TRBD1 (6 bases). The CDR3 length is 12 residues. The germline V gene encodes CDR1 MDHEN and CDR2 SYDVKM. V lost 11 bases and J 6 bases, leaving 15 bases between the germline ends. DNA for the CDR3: TGTGCCTCACAGGGTAACGCTGATACGCAGTATTTT. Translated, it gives CASQGNADTQYF. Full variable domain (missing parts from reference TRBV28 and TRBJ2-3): DVKVTQSSRYLVKRTGEKVFLECVQDMDHENMFWYRQDPGLGLRLIYFSYDVKMKEKGDIPEGYSVSREKKERFSLILESASTNQTSMYLCASQGNADTQYFGPGTRLTVL.

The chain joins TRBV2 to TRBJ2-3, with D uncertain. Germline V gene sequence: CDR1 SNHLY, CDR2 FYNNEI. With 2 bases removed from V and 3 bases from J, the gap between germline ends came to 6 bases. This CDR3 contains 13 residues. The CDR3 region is CASSETGTDTQYF. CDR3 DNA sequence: TGTGCCAGCAGTGAAACGGGTACAGATACGCAGTATTTT.

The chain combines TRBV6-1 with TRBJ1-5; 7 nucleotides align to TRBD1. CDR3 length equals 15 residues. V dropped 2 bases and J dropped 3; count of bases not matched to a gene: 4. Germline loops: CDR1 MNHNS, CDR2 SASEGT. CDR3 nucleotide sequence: TGTGCCAGCAGTGAAACAGGGGCTTCCAATCAGCCCCAGCATTTT. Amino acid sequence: CASSETGASNQPQHF.

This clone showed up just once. CDR3 coding DNA: TGTGCCAGCAGGTTGGACACTGAAGCTTTCTTT. It translates to CASRLDTEAFF. The V gene is TRBV25-1, the J gene TRBJ1-1, with D hard to call. The CDR3 consists of 11 residues. V was trimmed by 6 bases and J by 3 bases, leaving 5 bases between them. CDR1 and CDR2 (germline): MGHDK, SYGVNS.

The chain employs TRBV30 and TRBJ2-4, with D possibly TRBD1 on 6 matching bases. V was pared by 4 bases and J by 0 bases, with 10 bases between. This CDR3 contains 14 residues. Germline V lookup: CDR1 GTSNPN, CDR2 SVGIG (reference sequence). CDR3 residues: CAWMARGAKNIQYF. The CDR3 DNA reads TGTGCCTGGATGGCCAGGGGAGCCAAAAACATTCAGTACTTC.